These T cell receptor beta chains were read from a single sample in a study of cytomegalovirus exposure and HLA in healthy donors. This table comes from immunoSEQ multiplex PCR, and its TCRdb copy is limited to in-frame clones, with some not included. In total, the table holds 100,000 to 150,000 clones. The sample comprised PBMCs. Receptors were obtained from a man aged 40-50 years in good health and CMV-seronegative. The CDR3 runs from the conserved cysteine through the conserved F or W. Each record gives: J gene, CDR3 length, D gene, V gene, CDR3 DNA, CDR3 protein. D genes are given only for firm matches.

>TRBJ2-7|13|TRBD1|TRBV6-4
TGTGCCAGCCCAGGGGGTAACGCCTACGAGCAGTACTTC
CASPGGNAYEQYF
>TRBJ1-6|14|TRBD1|TRBV6-6
TGTGCCAGCAGTTTCAGACAGGGTGAATCACCCCTCCACTTT
CASSFRQGESPLHF
>TRBJ2-7|21|TRBD2|TRBV4-1
TGCGCCAGCAGCAACCCGGACCCGGGACTAGCGGGAGGACAATCCTCCTACGAGCAGTACTTC
CASSNPDPGLAGGQSSYEQYF
>TRBJ2-1|16|TRBD2|TRBV27
TGTGCCAGCAGTTTCTTGGGGTGGAGCGGGAGAGGGGTGCAGTTCTTC
CASSFLGWSGRGVQFF
>TRBJ1-4|16|TRBD1|TRBV5-4
TGTGCCAGCAGCTTGGGACCGGGACAGGGTAGTGAAAAACTGTTTTTT
CASSLGPGQGSEKLFF
>TRBJ2-1|13|NA|TRBV7-2
TGTGCCAGCAGCGTCGACAGAACCAATGAGCAGTTCTTC
CASSVDRTNEQFF
>TRBJ2-1|14|NA|TRBV19
TGTGCCAGTAGTATTGGGGAAGGGGGAAATGAGCAGTTCTTC
CASSIGEGGNEQFF
>TRBJ2-7|14|TRBD1|TRBV5-1
TGCGCCAGCAGCTTGGCGGGACAGGGGTACGAGCAGTACTTC
CASSLAGQGYEQYF
>TRBJ2-2|14|TRBD2|TRBV19
TGTGCCAGTAGTACACTAGCGGGTGGCGGGGAGCTGTTTTTT
CASSTLAGGGELFF
>TRBJ1-6|16|NA|TRBV30
TGTGCCTGGAACTCTGGGAGCTCCCTTTATAATTCACCCCTCCACTTT
CAWNSGSSLYNSPLHF
>TRBJ2-4|12|NA|TRBV30
TGTGCCTGTGGGCTAGCCAAAAACATTCAGTACTTC
CACGLAKNIQYF
>TRBJ1-3|14|NA|TRBV9
TGTGCCAGCAGCGAGCGGACTACTGGAAACACCATATATTTT
CASSERTTGNTIYF
>TRBJ2-7|14|TRBD2|TRBV2
TGTGCCAACATCCTAGCGGGAGCCTCCTACGAGCAGTACTTC
CANILAGASYEQYF
>TRBJ2-1|14|TRBD2|TRBV13
TGTGCCAGCAGCGGGACTAGCGCCCACAATGAGCAGTTCTTC
CASSGTSAHNEQFF
>TRBJ2-1|16|TRBD2|TRBV6-5
TGTGCCAGCAGTTACTCGTTTAGCGGGAGACGGCATGAGCAGTTCTTC
CASSYSFSGRRHEQFF
>TRBJ2-7|16|NA|TRBV27
TGTGCCAGCAGTACCCCGGGACGGGGGGCGAGCTACGAGCAGTACTTC
CASSTPGRGASYEQYF
>TRBJ2-7|11|NA|TRBV11-2
TGTGCCAGCAGCCTCGAGTACGAGCAGTACTTC
CASSLEYEQYF
>TRBJ1-2|14|TRBD1|TRBV9
TGTGCCAGCAGCTACCGGGACAGGGACTATGGCTACACCTTC
CASSYRDRDYGYTF
>TRBJ2-7|15|TRBD2|TRBV5-6
TGTGCCAGCAGCTTGGTAGGGACTAGCGTCTACGAGCAGTACTTC
CASSLVGTSVYEQYF
>TRBJ1-1|13|NA|TRBV6-1
TGTGCCACCAGGGCGGGTACGAACACTGAAGCTTTCTTT
CATRAGTNTEAFF
>TRBJ2-3|16|TRBD2|TRBV18
TGTGCCAGCTCACCCGAGACTAGCGGGGGGAGAGATACGCAGTATTTT
CASSPETSGGRDTQYF
>TRBJ2-7|13|NA|TRBV13
TGTGCCAGCAGCTTTTTGCGCCCCGGCGAGCAGTACTTC
CASSFLRPGEQYF
>TRBJ2-7|13|TRBD1|TRBV27
TGTGCCAGCAGAGGGACAGGGTCCTACGAGCAGTACTTC
CASRGTGSYEQYF
>TRBJ2-3|15|NA|TRBV5-5
TGTGCCAGCAGCTCCACAGGGCTCTACACAGATACGCAGTATTTT
CASSSTGLYTDTQYF
>TRBJ2-7|16|TRBD2|TRBV9
TGTGCCAGCAGCGTTACCGGGACTAGCGGGTTCTACGAGCAGTACTTC
CASSVTGTSGFYEQYF
>TRBJ2-5|12|NA|TRBV29-1
TGCAGCGTTGAGTCCCAGGAAGAGACCCAGTACTTC
CSVESQEETQYF